This T cell receptor (beta chain) was found in a study of T cells in Graves' hyperthyroidism and ophthalmopathy. This CDR3 is 17 amino acids long. Germline lookup yields CDR1 LNHDA and CDR2 SQIVND (reference sequence). Trimming stripped 1 base from V and 2 bases from J, with 14 bases between. The table lists this clonotype with many counts. RNA transcripts gave rise to amplified TCR beta CDR3 regions. Primed by the HTBI set, a first-round RT-PCR was run on the TCR CDR3. From the multiplex PCR reads, TCRdb called clonotypes with MiXCR, one entry per CDR3 protein. The profile covers 300,000 to 450,000 distinct CDR3 sequences, with 15% to 20% appearing a single time and about a sixth taken by the ten largest.

The source is a woman in her forties with Graves' ophthalmopathy. The rearrangement links TRBV19 to TRBJ2-2; D may be TRBD2 (5 bases). The sample consisted of blood. The CDR3 sequence: CASSIAAGRPNTGELFF. The CDR3 bases are TGTGCCAGTAGTATAGCCGCGGGTCGGCCTAACACCGGGGAGCTGTTTTTT.